Each of the 22 T cell receptor beta chains below was sequenced from the same sample in a study of blood T cells in healthy people across ages. With a J-beta primer mix and a sample-barcoded 5' primer, a second PCR ran about 7 to 12 cycles. MiXCR was run by TCRdb on the 5' RACE reads, yielding one entry per CDR3 protein. The profile shows about 930,000 distinct CDR3 sequences, approximately 32% of them singletons. The sample was also reused in another study, on T cells of mothers and their children.

Specimen: blood. The receptors were sampled from a woman in her forties in good health.

The chain has TRBV2 and TRBJ2-1; D gene ambiguous. There are 15 residues in the CDR3. Trimming pared 8 bases from V and 8 bases from J, leaving 22 bases between. Germline V CDR1 and CDR2: SNHLY, FYNNEI. DNA for the CDR3: TGTGCCAGCGAACCATTGGAACTTAATGACGATGAGCAGTTCTTC. It translates to CASEPLELNDDEQFF.

This clonotype was counted at least ten times. This chain links TRBV28 with TRBJ2-1; D is ambiguous. There are 11 residues in the CDR3. Trimming cost V 8 bases and J 4 bases, with 6 bases left between them. Germline lookup yields CDR1 MDHEN and CDR2 SYDVKM. CDR3 coding DNA: TGTGCCAGCCAGAAATACAATGAGCAGTTCTTC. Its translation: CASQKYNEQFF.

This clonotype has a count of ten or more. This chain connects TRBV20-1 to TRBJ2-7; no clear D. Germline CDR1 and CDR2: DFQATT and SNEGSKA (reference sequence). The CDR3 length is 11 residues. Between the trimmed V and J ends, which lost 3 bases and 6 bases, there was a span of 9 bases. CDR3 loop: CSASQPAEQYF. CDR3 coding DNA: TGCAGTGCTAGTCAACCAGCCGAGCAGTACTTC.

This clonotype was counted between two and nine times. The chain uses TRBV7-3 and TRBJ2-1, with 8 bases identical to TRBD1. The CDR3 runs 16 residues. V lost 5 bases and J lost 4; bases outside the gene matches: 10. CDR1 SGHTA and CDR2 FQGTGA come from the germline V gene. CDR3 in amino acids: CASSPEGRGRYNEQFF. The CDR3 DNA reads as TGTGCCAGCAGCCCCGAGGGCAGGGGGCGGTACAATGAGCAGTTCTTC.

This clonotype was counted many times. The chain joins TRBV4-1 to TRBJ1-5; possibly TRBD1 for D (6 bases). Trimming stripped 3 bases from V and 7 bases from J, with 13 bases between. The germline CDR1 and CDR2 sequences are MGHRA and YSYEKL. The CDR3 extends over 14 amino acids. In DNA form, the CDR3 reads TGCGCCAGCAGCCATGGGGAGGGGGAGCAGCCCCAGCATTTT. Translated, it gives CASSHGEGEQPQHF.

There are a few counts of this clonotype. This chain connects TRBV4-1 to TRBJ1-2; possible D gene TRBD1, 5 bases. The CDR3 has 15 residues. Germline-derived CDR1 and CDR2 are MGHRA and YSYEKL. V was trimmed by 1 base and J by 3 bases, leaving 12 bases between them. The CDR3 region has the DNA TGCGCCAGCAGCCAAGTGGAAAGGGGTGACTATGGCTACACCTTC. It encodes CASSQVERGDYGYTF.

Many counts were recorded for this clonotype. The chain joins TRBV6-4 to TRBJ2-4, with 7 bases identical to TRBD1. Germline-derived CDR1 and CDR2 are MRHNA and SNTAGT. After removal of 8 bases from V and 2 bases from J, the junction contained 6 bases not matched to a gene. This CDR3 has 14 residues. The CDR3 DNA reads TGTGCCAGCCGGGACAGACATACCAAAAACATTCAGTACTTC. This encodes CASRDRHTKNIQYF.

This clonotype was found many times. The rearrangement joins TRBV29-1 to TRBJ2-7, with 9 bases identical to TRBD1. The CDR3 runs to 15 residues. J gave up 2 bases and V 6 bases, and 11 bases lay outside the gene matches. CDR1 SQVTM and CDR2 ANQGSEA come from the germline V gene. Here the CDR3 DNA reads TGCAGCGTAATTGGCGGGACAGGGAAAGCCTACGAGCAGTACTTC. Protein product: CSVIGGTGKAYEQYF.

There are many counts of this clonotype. Its ends do not fully match the called genes, so a read error is possible. The genes are TRBV7-2 and TRBJ1-5, with 12 nucleotides matching TRBD1. The CDR3 runs to 14 residues. The germline gives CDR1 SGHTA, CDR2 FQGNSA. Written as DNA, the CDR3 is TGCGCCAGCAGCCAAGGGACAGGGGGCCAGCCCCAGCATTTT. Translated, it gives CASSQGTGGQPQHF.

This clonotype was detected once. The chain uses TRBV7-9 and TRBJ2-5, with D perhaps TRBD1 (5 bases). The CDR3 runs 15 residues. Germline CDR1 and CDR2: SEHNR and FQNEAQ (reference sequence). The V gene lost 0 bases and the J gene lost 12 bases, with 20 bases spanning the gap. CDR3 DNA sequence: TGTGCCAGCAGCTTAGCCTCAGGGTTCCAAGATACCGAGTACTTC. It yields the protein CASSLASGFQDTEYF.

This clonotype was seen ten or more times. The gene calls are TRBV6-5 and TRBJ2-7; tentative D call: TRBD1 (6 bases). The CDR3 is 15 residues long. Trimming pared 0 bases from V and 6 bases from J, leaving 15 bases between. Germline assignment: CDR1 MNHEY and CDR2 SVGAGI. CDR3 sequence: CASSYSPRGDSEQYF. CDR3 in DNA: TGTGCCAGCAGTTACTCGCCCAGGGGTGATTCCGAGCAGTACTTC.

This clonotype showed up just a few times. V gene TRBV29-1 combines with J gene TRBJ2-1; D is ambiguous. This CDR3 is 14 amino acids long. Trimming cost V 6 bases and J 8 bases, with 20 bases left between them. CDR1 SQVTM and CDR2 ANQGSEA come from the germline V gene. CDR3 in DNA: TGCAGCGTATCCCGGCCACCTGTTTTAGATGAGCAGTTCTTC. It yields the protein CSVSRPPVLDEQFF.

This chain uses TRBV5-1 with TRBJ1-1; D ambiguous. Trimming stripped 1 base from V and 5 bases from J, with 9 bases between. Germline V gene data show CDR1 as SGHRS and CDR2 as YFSETQ. The CDR3 runs to 13 residues. DNA of the CDR3: TGCGCCAGCAGCTTGTGGGCGGGGACTGAAGCTTTCTTT. Protein: CASSLWAGTEAFF.

The J gene is TRBJ2-7, the V gene TRBV7-2, with 9 bases matching TRBD2. The DNA end is a closer match to TRBJ2-5, so the J assignment may be wrong. Germline CDR1 and CDR2: SGHTA and FQGNSA. There are 16 residues in the CDR3. DNA for the CDR3: TGTGCCAGCAGCACCGGACTGCGGGAGGGCCGAGAGACCCAGTACTTC. As protein: CASSTGLREGRETQYF.

In this sample, this clonotype turned up a few times. The chain uses TRBV25-1 and TRBJ1-1; D unclear. This CDR3 comprises 13 residues. Per germline, CDR1 MGHDK and CDR2 SYGVNS. V lost 7 bases and J lost 0, with 9 bases in between. The CDR3 spells CASKGSMNTEAFF. The CDR3 region has the DNA TGTGCCAGCAAAGGAAGCATGAACACTGAAGCTTTCTTT.

Ten or more counts support this clonotype. The chain uses TRBV28 and TRBJ2-7; weak D call: TRBD2 (6 bases). The CDR3 is made up of 17 amino acids. V was clipped by 3 bases and J by 1 base, with 19 bases between them. Germline values: CDR1 MDHEN, CDR2 SYDVKM. Written as DNA, the CDR3 is TGTGCCAGCAGTTTGCCCGCGGGGCAGACCTATTCCTACGAGCAGTACTTC. Translating gives CASSLPAGQTYSYEQYF.

The rearrangement joins TRBV7-9 to TRBJ2-7; D is unclear. The CDR3 covers 12 residues. V lost 1 base to trimming and J lost 6 bases, with 7 bases between them. Germline-derived CDR1 and CDR2 are SEHNR and FQNEAQ (reference sequence). The CDR3 bases are TGTGCCAGCAGCTTAGTGTCGTCCGAGCAGTACTTC. Encoded protein: CASSLVSSEQYF.

This clonotype was found a few times. The chain carries TRBV27 and TRBJ2-7; D perhaps matches TRBD2 (6 bases). Trimming took 3 bases from V and 1 from J, leaving 13 bases between them. Germline-derived CDR1 and CDR2 are MNHEY and SMNVEV (reference sequence). This CDR3 region has 15 residues. The CDR3 DNA follows: TGTGCCAGCAGTTTCTTTGGGGGGAGTTCCTACGAGCAGTACTTC. Its translation is CASSFFGGSSYEQYF.

In its sample, this clonotype was seen many times. The V gene is TRBV10-3, the J gene TRBJ1-2; 7 nucleotides align to TRBD1. There are 13 residues in the CDR3. With 3 bases clipped from V and 8 bases from J, the junction kept 6 bases outside the gene matches. Germline CDR1 and CDR2: ENHRY and SYGVKD. The CDR3 bases are TGTGCCATCAGTGATGGAGGGGGCTGGGGCTACACCTTC. Translating gives CAISDGGGWGYTF.

The V gene is TRBV28, the J gene TRBJ2-3, with 8 bases matching TRBD2. V shed 8 bases, J shed 1 base, and the junction held 14 bases outside the gene matches. The germline V gene has CDR1 MDHEN and CDR2 SYDVKM. The CDR3 loop spans 17 amino acids. The CDR3 nucleotides are TGTGCCAGCGTGAAAACCCTAGCGGGCTCTGGCACAGATACGCAGTATTTT. The encoded protein is CASVKTLAGSGTDTQYF.

This clonotype appeared many times. V and J are TRBV3-1 and TRBJ1-1; D remains ambiguous. Germline V CDR1 and CDR2: LGHDT, YNNKEL (reference sequence). Between the trimmed V and J ends, which lost 5 bases and 0 bases, there was a span of 7 bases. The CDR3 is 13 amino acids. The CDR3 reads CASSVTLNTEAFF. DNA of the CDR3: TGTGCCAGCAGCGTGACATTGAACACTGAAGCTTTCTTT. The complete variable domain, with remaining parts taken from reference TRBV3-1 and TRBJ1-1, reads DTAVSQTPKYLVTQMGNDKSIKCEQNLGHDTMYWYKQDSKKFLKIMFSYNNKELIINETVPNRFSPKSPDKAHLNLHINSLELGDSAVYFCASSVTLNTEAFFGQGTRLTVV.

As concerns this clonotype: Possible read error: a much larger clone is one base away. The rearrangement uses TRBV7-2 and TRBJ1-2; D is undetermined. In germline, CDR1 is SGHTA, CDR2 FQGNSA. CDR3 length: 14 amino acids. The CDR3 reads CAGSLVDGPYGYTF. The CDR3 DNA reads TGTGCCGGCAGCTTAGTAGACGGGCCTTATGGCTACACCTTC.